These T cell receptor beta chains were read from a single sample in a study of T cells after yellow fever vaccination. TCRdb processed the 5' RACE reads anew with MiXCR; each CDR3 protein has one entry. The table records 250,000 to 400,000 distinct CDR3 sequences, roughly 4.3% of them present only once. The sample consisted of PBMCs, taken 15 days after the yellow fever booster vaccination. The receptors stem from a man aged 18 to 29 who received the YFV17D yellow fever vaccine. The CDR3 runs from the conserved cysteine through the conserved F or W. A D gene is named only where the DNA matches it firmly. Not every row has a clone size; where given, it reads once, few, many or a size class.

TRBV10-1	NA	TRBJ2-7	few	CASSEGIASYEQYF	TGCGCCAGCAGTGAGGGAATCGCTTCGTACGAGCAGTACTTC
TRBV7-6	NA	TRBJ2-2	few	CASSLWARGETANTGELFF	TGTGCCAGCAGCTTATGGGCCCGAGGGGAGACAGCGAACACCGGGGAGCTGTTTTTT
TRBV28	NA	TRBJ2-4	NA	CASSLRQGLIQYF	TGTGCCAGCAGTCTTCGACAGGGACTGATTCAGTACTTC
TRBV20-1	NA	TRBJ1-5	NA	CSARERGNQPQHF	TGCAGTGCTAGAGAGCGGGGGAATCAGCCCCAGCATTTT
TRBV4-1	NA	TRBJ1-1	NA	CASSQPTENTEAFF	TGCGCCAGCAGCCAACCGACAGAGAACACTGAAGCTTTCTTT
TRBV2	NA	TRBJ2-5	few	CASSYNNGVSETQYF	TGTGCCAGCAGCTATAACAACGGGGTATCAGAGACCCAGTACTTC
TRBV4-3	NA	TRBJ1-6	few	CASSQGPGRQINSPLHF	TGCGCCAGCAGCCAAGGACCGGGGAGGCAGATTAATTCACCCCTCCACTTT
TRBV5-1	TRBD1	TRBJ1-5	many	CASSLGTDDQPQHF	TGCGCCAGCAGCTTAGGGACAGACGATCAGCCCCAGCATTTT
TRBV11-1	TRBD1	TRBJ2-3	few	CASSRQGFTDTQYF	TGTGCCAGCAGCCGACAGGGGTTCACAGATACGCAGTATTTT
TRBV10-3	TRBD1	TRBJ1-5	many	CAISGQGASQPQHF	TGTGCCATCAGTGGGCAGGGGGCGAGTCAGCCCCAGCATTTT
TRBV5-6	TRBD1	TRBJ1-1	many	CASSLGQGMSTEAFF	TGTGCCAGCAGCTTGGGACAGGGGATGAGCACTGAAGCTTTCTTT
TRBV24-1	NA	TRBJ2-5	NA	CATSDFPRLPQTQYF	TGTGCCACCAGTGATTTCCCGCGACTACCTCAGACCCAGTACTTC
TRBV5-1	NA	TRBJ2-3	many	CASSMTDTQYF	TGCGCCAGCTCTATGACAGATACGCAGTATTTT
TRBV5-1	TRBD1	TRBJ2-7	NA	CASSLGTGYYEQYF	TGCGCCAGCAGCTTGGGGACAGGCTACTACGAGCAGTACTTC
TRBV6-5	NA	TRBJ2-2	few	CASSQEWTGELFF	TGTGCCAGCAGCCAAGAGTGGACCGGGGAGCTGTTTTTT
TRBV10-3	NA	TRBJ2-2	NA	CATAATGGLTGELFF	TGTGCCACCGCAGCGACGGGGGGCCTCACCGGGGAGCTGTTTTTT
TRBV29-1	NA	TRBJ1-2	many	CSVDLAGGGGYTF	TGCAGCGTTGACCTAGCGGGCGGGGGTGGCTACACCTTC
TRBV5-1	NA	TRBJ1-1	many	CASSFGAGIEAFF	TGCGCCAGCAGCTTTGGGGCGGGAATTGAAGCTTTCTTT
TRBV20-1	NA	TRBJ2-7	many	CSAKKDNYEQYF	TGCAGTGCTAAAAAGGACAACTACGAGCAGTACTTC
TRBV9	NA	TRBJ1-2	few	CASSPGVGTTNYGYTF	TGTGCCAGCAGCCCAGGAGTTGGGACGACTAACTATGGCTACACCTTC
TRBV9	NA	TRBJ1-1	many	CASSVDGWGRGEAFF	TGTGCCAGCAGCGTAGACGGCTGGGGGCGCGGTGAAGCTTTCTTT
TRBV27	NA	TRBJ1-1	many	CASSPSRRNTEAFF	TGTGCCAGCAGCCCCTCCCGCAGGAACACTGAAGCTTTCTTT
TRBV6-2/TRBV6-3	TRBD2	TRBJ2-2	NA	CASRPGLSTGELFF	TGTGCCAGCAGACCGGGACTATCCACCGGGGAGCTGTTTTTT
TRBV18	TRBD2	TRBJ2-3	many	CASSPLAGATDTQYF	TGTGCCAGCTCACCACTAGCGGGGGCAACAGATACGCAGTATTTT
TRBV27	TRBD2	TRBJ2-3	many	CASSLQRGGTDTQYF	TGTGCCAGCAGTTTACAGCGGGGAGGCACAGATACGCAGTATTTT
TRBV5-1	NA	TRBJ1-2	many	CASSLDPGDGYGYTF	TGCGCCAGCAGCTTGGACCCAGGGGATGGGTATGGCTACACCTTC
TRBV4-2	TRBD2	TRBJ2-3	few	CASSQSSGGPTDTQYF	TGTGCCAGCAGCCAATCTAGCGGGGGACCCACAGATACGCAGTATTTT
TRBV7-2	TRBD1	TRBJ1-2	NA	CASSDGNRGGDGYTF	TGTGCCAGCAGCGACGGGAACAGGGGGGGCGATGGCTACACCTTC
TRBV5-6	NA	TRBJ2-5	many	CASSRGRQETQYF	TGTGCCAGCAGCCGGGGTCGCCAAGAGACCCAGTACTTC
TRBV2	NA	TRBJ2-5	many	CASRSGTVQETQYF	TGTGCCAGCAGGTCAGGGACTGTCCAAGAGACCCAGTACTTC
TRBV11-2	NA	TRBJ1-1	many	CASRRDGGAFF	TGTGCCAGCAGACGTGACGGTGGAGCTTTCTTT
TRBV12-3/TRBV12-4	TRBD1	TRBJ1-2	many	CASCRTGGYGYTF	TGTGCCAGCTGTCGGACAGGGGGCTATGGCTACACCTTC
TRBV6-2/TRBV6-3	NA	TRBJ2-5	few	CASRRGNQETQYF	TGTGCCAGCAGAAGGGGGAACCAAGAGACCCAGTACTTC
TRBV24-1	TRBD2	TRBJ2-3	NA	CAIAGAGGPGDTQYF	TGTGCCATCGCTGGGGCGGGGGGGCCTGGAGATACGCAGTATTTT
TRBV5-6	NA	TRBJ1-6	many	CASSLRDRRLYNSPLHF	TGTGCCAGCAGCCTTAGAGACAGGAGACTCTATAATTCACCCCTCCACTTT
TRBV5-3	TRBD1	TRBJ2-2	few	CARSRTTGTGNTGELFF	TGTGCCAGAAGCCGAACTACCGGGACAGGGAACACCGGGGAGCTGTTTTTT
TRBV7-9	TRBD1	TRBJ2-1	NA	CASSWNDRGSYNEQFF	TGTGCCAGCAGCTGGAACGACAGGGGCTCCTACAATGAGCAGTTCTTC
TRBV6-6	NA	TRBJ2-7	few	CASSNFGEANEQYF	TGTGCCAGCAGTAACTTTGGGGAGGCCAACGAGCAGTACTTC
TRBV5-5	TRBD1	TRBJ1-4	few	CASSGTGSNEKLFF	TGTGCCAGCAGCGGGACAGGGTCTAATGAAAAACTGTTTTTT
TRBV2	NA	TRBJ2-4	NA	CATMKDGAGDIQYF	TGTGCGACAATGAAAGATGGGGCTGGGGACATTCAGTACTTC
TRBV5-1	NA	TRBJ2-1	NA	CASSLSRLGEEQFF	TGCGCCAGCAGCTTGTCGCGCCTGGGCGAAGAGCAGTTCTTC
TRBV10-1	TRBD1	TRBJ2-1	many	CASSAGTGGRLWRFNEQFF	TGCGCCAGCAGTGCTGGAACAGGGGGCAGGTTATGGCGTTTCAACGAGCAGTTCTTC
TRBV3-1	TRBD2	TRBJ2-7	many	CASSQHGRGAYEQYF	TGTGCCAGCAGCCAACATGGGAGGGGAGCGTACGAGCAGTACTTC
TRBV4-3	TRBD1	TRBJ2-1	few	CASSQAGTANREQFF	TGCGCCAGCAGCCAAGCCGGGACAGCTAACCGGGAGCAGTTCTTC
TRBV10-3	NA	TRBJ2-7	many	CAISDPRGGGAEQYF	TGTGCCATCAGTGACCCCCGAGGGGGGGGGGCGGAGCAGTACTTC
TRBV20-1	NA	TRBJ1-1	few	CSVPGHTNTEAFF	TGCAGTGTACCGGGACACACGAACACTGAAGCTTTCTTT
TRBV12-3/TRBV12-4	NA	TRBJ2-3	NA	CASSLMGGPDTQYF	TGTGCCAGCAGTTTAATGGGGGGTCCAGATACGCAGTATTTT
TRBV5-1	NA	TRBJ2-1	few	CASSARDSSYNEQFF	TGCGCCAGCAGCGCAAGAGATAGCTCCTACAATGAGCAGTTCTTC
TRBV5-1	NA	TRBJ2-1	few	CASSWGTPSSYNEQFF	TGCGCCAGCAGCTGGGGGACTCCAAGCTCCTACAATGAGCAGTTCTTC
TRBV7-2	NA	TRBJ2-5	NA	CASSKISGWEETQYF	TGTGCCAGCAGCAAGATTTCGGGGTGGGAAGAGACCCAGTACTTC
TRBV7-6	NA	TRBJ1-1	NA	CASSLGRDWGTEAFF	TGTGCCAGCAGCTTAGGTCGGGACTGGGGCACTGAAGCTTTCTTT